Shown below are 23 T cell receptor beta chains from a single sample sequenced in a study of technical replicates of blood from several donors (dated by TCRdb to about 2017). Receptor amplification or capture employed the immunoSEQ multiplex PCR assay. As stored in TCRdb, this immuneACCESS dataset retains in-frame rearrangements with V and J assigned. A fraction of the clones does not appear; measured against another copy, unresolved V genes explain less than half of the discrepancy, and the remainder lacks a known reason. The sample table holds under 90,000 clones, of which 90% to 95% were seen once. The ten largest clones capture 0.25% of the sample. Sequencing used T cells isolated from PBMCs. The receptors come from a human donor in good health.

This clone appeared once. The V call is TRBV4-1, the J call TRBJ2-7; TRBD2 matches 9 bases. Looked up from germline, CDR1 is MGHRA and CDR2 is YSYEKL. The CDR3 contains 16 residues. V shed 1 base and J 3 bases; nucleotides not matched to a gene: 7. CDR3 DNA: TGCGCCAGCAGCCAAGGGGCGGGGGGGTTGGACTACGAGCAGTACTTC. Protein product: CASSQGAGGLDYEQYF.

This clone was observed a few times. J is TRBJ2-7 and V is TRBV11-3; the match to TRBD2 covers 8 bases. Germline trimming cut 5 bases from V and 2 bases from J; bases unmatched to any gene: 11. Germline CDR1 is SGHNT and CDR2 is YENEEA. The CDR3 is 16 residues long. The CDR3 DNA is TGTGCCAGCAGCCTGGAGTGGAGCGGGGGAACCTACGAGCAGTACTTC. It translates to CASSLEWSGGTYEQYF.

The chain recombines TRBV27 with TRBJ1-1, with D unresolved. Germline V gives CDR1 MNHEY, CDR2 SMNVEV (reference sequence). This CDR3 contains 13 residues. V was pared by 2 bases and J by 2 bases, with 6 bases between. CDR3 region: CASSLRSNTEAFF. The CDR3 DNA reads as TGTGCCAGCAGTTTAAGGAGTAACACTGAAGCTTTCTTT.

The rearrangement uses TRBV18 and TRBJ1-1; a weak D match, TRBD1 (6 bases). V lost 3 bases to trimming and J lost 6 bases, with 23 bases between them. The CDR3 is 17 residues long. Germline V gene data show CDR1 as KGHSH and CDR2 as LQKENI. This CDR3 reads CASSPGPGQLVGAEAFF. DNA for the CDR3: TGTGCCAGCTCACCGGGACCAGGACAGTTAGTCGGAGCTGAAGCTTTCTTT.

The genes are TRBV6-5 and TRBJ2-2; a weak D match, TRBD2 (5 bases). Germline CDR1 MNHEY, CDR2 SVGAGI. The CDR3 is 14 residues long. Trimming cost V 5 bases and J 1 base, with 8 bases left between them. CDR3 amino acids: CASSSGENTGELFF. The CDR3, as DNA: TGTGCCAGCAGTAGCGGAGAGAACACCGGGGAGCTGTTTTTT.

This clone has only one observation. The chain combines TRBV11-3 with TRBJ1-4, with TRBD1 matching over 8 bases. The CDR3 spans 15 residues. V lost 5 bases, J lost 5 bases, and 7 bases stayed unmatched. The V gene's germline CDR1 is SGHNT and CDR2 YENEEA. In DNA form, the CDR3 reads TGTGCCAGCAGCGCAGGACAGGGTGGGAATGAAAAACTGTTTTTT. Translating gives CASSAGQGGNEKLFF.

This chain connects TRBV6-6 to TRBJ1-1; 10 bases line up with TRBD1. CDR1 is MNHNY and CDR2 is SVGAGI in the germline V gene (reference sequence). The CDR3 length is 15 residues. Trimming at V came to 7 bases and at J to 3 bases, leaving 8 bases not matched to a gene. The DNA for the CDR3 is TGTGCCAGCATCCCGGGACAGGGGTTATACACTGAAGCTTTCTTT. Translation: CASIPGQGLYTEAFF.

This chain links TRBV11-2 with TRBJ2-2, with 11 bases identical to TRBD2. The junction had 4 bases not matched to a gene; V was cut back by 4 bases and J by 3 bases. There are 16 residues in the CDR3. The germline V gene encodes CDR1 SGHAT and CDR2 FQNNGV. The CDR3 nucleotides read TGTGCCAGCAGCTCACTAGCGGGGGCCGACACCGGGGAGCTGTTTTTT. Protein: CASSSLAGADTGELFF.

This clone showed up just a few times. J is TRBJ2-2 and V is TRBV12-5; 15 nucleotides match TRBD2. CDR3 length equals 17 residues. From germline, CDR1 is LGHNT and CDR2 FRNRAP. With 2 bases clipped from V and 4 bases from J, the junction kept 2 bases outside the gene matches. The CDR3 sequence: CASGLPGLAGGTGELFF. CDR3 sequence (DNA): TGTGCTAGTGGTTTGCCGGGACTAGCGGGGGGCACCGGGGAGCTGTTTTTT.

This chain connects TRBV4-1 to TRBJ2-3; D possibly corresponds to TRBD1 (5 bases). The CDR3 is 14 amino acids. V was cut by 4 bases and J by 2 bases, with 10 bases left in between. Germline V gene data show CDR1 as MGHRA and CDR2 as YSYEKL. The CDR3 DNA is TGCGCCAGCAGCCCGCAGGGATTCACAGATACGCAGTATTTT. This codes for CASSPQGFTDTQYF.

This sequence joins TRBV4-1 and TRBJ2-2, with D possibly TRBD2 on 7 matching bases. This CDR3 is built from 16 residues. Deletions cut 6 bases from V and 7 bases from J, with 21 bases between. Germline V gives CDR1 MGHRA, CDR2 YSYEKL. CDR3 sequence: CASSQPWGGLVGELFF. CDR3 nucleotide sequence: TGCGCCAGCAGTCAGCCGTGGGGGGGGCTAGTCGGGGAGCTGTTTTTT.

This chain uses TRBV2 with TRBJ2-7; a possible D gene is TRBD2 (6 bases). The germline V gene has CDR1 SNHLY and CDR2 FYNNEI. The length of the CDR3 is 16 residues. Trimming took off 0 bases at V and 1 base at J, with 13 bases between the two ends. The CDR3 reads CASSEALLASSYEQYF. The CDR3 DNA reads TGTGCCAGCAGTGAAGCGCTTCTAGCGTCTTCCTACGAGCAGTACTTC.

The chain links TRBV5-1 to TRBJ2-7, with 8 nucleotides matching TRBD1. Germline V gene data show CDR1 as SGHRS and CDR2 as YFSETQ. V gave up 3 bases and J gave up 2 bases; unmatched junction bases: 1. This CDR3 contains 13 residues. The CDR3 loop reads CASSSTGAYEQYF. The CDR3 DNA sequence: TGCGCCAGCAGCTCGACAGGGGCCTACGAGCAGTACTTC.

This chain joins TRBV18 and TRBJ2-1, with 10 bases aligning to TRBD1. Germline lookup yields CDR1 KGHSH and CDR2 LQKENI. Trimming at V came to 6 bases and at J to 2 bases, leaving 4 bases not matched to a gene. The CDR3 is 15 residues long. As DNA, the CDR3 is TGTGCCAGCTCGTCGACAGGGGGCGCCTACAATGAGCAGTTCTTC. This encodes CASSSTGGAYNEQFF.

The rearrangement uses TRBV11-3 and TRBJ2-3; 13 bases align to TRBD2. CDR1 and CDR2 (germline): SGHNT, YENEEA. Trimming at V came to 5 bases and at J to 1 base, leaving 3 bases not matched to a gene. CDR3 length equals 16 residues. CDR3 in DNA: TGTGCCAGCAGCCCTGGACTAGCGGGAGGCACAGATACGCAGTATTTT. This sequence encodes CASSPGLAGGTDTQYF.

The chain joins TRBV29-1 to TRBJ2-2, with D perhaps matching TRBD2 (6 bases). Trimming pared 4 bases from V and 1 base from J, leaving 13 bases between. CDR3 length: 15 residues. Germline V gene sequence: CDR1 SQVTM, CDR2 ANQGSEA. The CDR3 DNA follows: TGCAGCGTTGGGGATTGGCGGGGGAACACCGGGGAGCTGTTTTTT. Its protein is CSVGDWRGNTGELFF.

CDR3 DNA sequence: TGCGCCAGCAGCCGAGGGGACAGCTCCTACGAGCAGTACTTC. As protein: CASSRGDSSYEQYF. This chain uses TRBV4-1 with TRBJ2-7; TRBD1 agrees at 7 bases. CDR1 is MGHRA and CDR2 is YSYEKL in the germline V gene. The CDR3 length is 14 residues. J lost 0 bases, V lost 4 bases, and 3 bases had no gene match.

V and J are TRBV27 and TRBJ2-2; unclear D gene. Germline CDR1 reads MNHEY; CDR2 reads SMNVEV (reference sequence). Trimming left V 2 bases short and J 7 bases short, with 8 bases between. There are 13 residues in the CDR3. The CDR3 protein is CASSLAAFGELFF. As DNA, the CDR3 is TGTGCCAGCAGTTTAGCGGCTTTCGGGGAGCTGTTTTTT.

V and J are TRBV5-1 and TRBJ1-3, with a weak D call TRBD1 (6 bases). Germline-derived CDR1 and CDR2 are SGHRS and YFSETQ. V was cut by 0 bases and J by 0 bases, with 10 bases left in between. The CDR3 has 16 amino acids. Here the CDR3 DNA reads TGCGCCAGCAGCTTGGTGGGGGCCCTCTCTGGAAACACCATATATTTT. It codes for CASSLVGALSGNTIYF.

The genes are TRBV19 and TRBJ1-5; the match to TRBD1 covers 7 bases. The CDR3 is 15 residues long. Trimming took 6 bases from V and 5 from J; bases not matched to a gene: 10. CDR1 is LNHDA, CDR2 SQIVND, per germline (reference sequence). In DNA form, the CDR3 reads TGTGCCAGTAGCCCACAGGGGTTCGGATATCAGCCCCAGCATTTT. It is translated as CASSPQGFGYQPQHF.

This chain links TRBV11-3 with TRBJ2-3, with 9 bases that match TRBD1. The CDR3 covers 15 residues. Germline CDR1 and CDR2: SGHNT and YENEEA. V lost 5 bases and J lost 6; bases outside the gene matches: 9. CDR3 region: CASSTPGQGIDTQYF. The CDR3 bases are TGTGCCAGCAGCACTCCGGGACAGGGTATCGATACGCAGTATTTT.

The J gene is TRBJ1-1, the V gene TRBV6-5; possibly TRBD1 for D (6 bases). Trimming cost V 3 bases and J 3 bases, with 8 bases left between them. CDR3 size: 13 residues. CDR1 and CDR2 (germline): MNHEY, SVGAGI. The chain's CDR3 is CASSYKGDTEAFF. DNA of the CDR3: TGTGCCAGCAGTTATAAGGGGGACACTGAAGCTTTCTTT.

This clone was counted once. J is TRBJ1-1 and V is TRBV5-5; TRBD1 aligns across 7 bases. The CDR3 has 15 residues. Germline assignment: CDR1 SGHKS and CDR2 YYEKEE (reference sequence). V was pared by 0 bases and J by 1 base, with 3 bases of the junction left unmatched. CDR3 DNA: TGTGCCAGCAGCTTGGGACAGGGAAGGAACACTGAAGCTTTCTTT. It is translated as CASSLGQGRNTEAFF.